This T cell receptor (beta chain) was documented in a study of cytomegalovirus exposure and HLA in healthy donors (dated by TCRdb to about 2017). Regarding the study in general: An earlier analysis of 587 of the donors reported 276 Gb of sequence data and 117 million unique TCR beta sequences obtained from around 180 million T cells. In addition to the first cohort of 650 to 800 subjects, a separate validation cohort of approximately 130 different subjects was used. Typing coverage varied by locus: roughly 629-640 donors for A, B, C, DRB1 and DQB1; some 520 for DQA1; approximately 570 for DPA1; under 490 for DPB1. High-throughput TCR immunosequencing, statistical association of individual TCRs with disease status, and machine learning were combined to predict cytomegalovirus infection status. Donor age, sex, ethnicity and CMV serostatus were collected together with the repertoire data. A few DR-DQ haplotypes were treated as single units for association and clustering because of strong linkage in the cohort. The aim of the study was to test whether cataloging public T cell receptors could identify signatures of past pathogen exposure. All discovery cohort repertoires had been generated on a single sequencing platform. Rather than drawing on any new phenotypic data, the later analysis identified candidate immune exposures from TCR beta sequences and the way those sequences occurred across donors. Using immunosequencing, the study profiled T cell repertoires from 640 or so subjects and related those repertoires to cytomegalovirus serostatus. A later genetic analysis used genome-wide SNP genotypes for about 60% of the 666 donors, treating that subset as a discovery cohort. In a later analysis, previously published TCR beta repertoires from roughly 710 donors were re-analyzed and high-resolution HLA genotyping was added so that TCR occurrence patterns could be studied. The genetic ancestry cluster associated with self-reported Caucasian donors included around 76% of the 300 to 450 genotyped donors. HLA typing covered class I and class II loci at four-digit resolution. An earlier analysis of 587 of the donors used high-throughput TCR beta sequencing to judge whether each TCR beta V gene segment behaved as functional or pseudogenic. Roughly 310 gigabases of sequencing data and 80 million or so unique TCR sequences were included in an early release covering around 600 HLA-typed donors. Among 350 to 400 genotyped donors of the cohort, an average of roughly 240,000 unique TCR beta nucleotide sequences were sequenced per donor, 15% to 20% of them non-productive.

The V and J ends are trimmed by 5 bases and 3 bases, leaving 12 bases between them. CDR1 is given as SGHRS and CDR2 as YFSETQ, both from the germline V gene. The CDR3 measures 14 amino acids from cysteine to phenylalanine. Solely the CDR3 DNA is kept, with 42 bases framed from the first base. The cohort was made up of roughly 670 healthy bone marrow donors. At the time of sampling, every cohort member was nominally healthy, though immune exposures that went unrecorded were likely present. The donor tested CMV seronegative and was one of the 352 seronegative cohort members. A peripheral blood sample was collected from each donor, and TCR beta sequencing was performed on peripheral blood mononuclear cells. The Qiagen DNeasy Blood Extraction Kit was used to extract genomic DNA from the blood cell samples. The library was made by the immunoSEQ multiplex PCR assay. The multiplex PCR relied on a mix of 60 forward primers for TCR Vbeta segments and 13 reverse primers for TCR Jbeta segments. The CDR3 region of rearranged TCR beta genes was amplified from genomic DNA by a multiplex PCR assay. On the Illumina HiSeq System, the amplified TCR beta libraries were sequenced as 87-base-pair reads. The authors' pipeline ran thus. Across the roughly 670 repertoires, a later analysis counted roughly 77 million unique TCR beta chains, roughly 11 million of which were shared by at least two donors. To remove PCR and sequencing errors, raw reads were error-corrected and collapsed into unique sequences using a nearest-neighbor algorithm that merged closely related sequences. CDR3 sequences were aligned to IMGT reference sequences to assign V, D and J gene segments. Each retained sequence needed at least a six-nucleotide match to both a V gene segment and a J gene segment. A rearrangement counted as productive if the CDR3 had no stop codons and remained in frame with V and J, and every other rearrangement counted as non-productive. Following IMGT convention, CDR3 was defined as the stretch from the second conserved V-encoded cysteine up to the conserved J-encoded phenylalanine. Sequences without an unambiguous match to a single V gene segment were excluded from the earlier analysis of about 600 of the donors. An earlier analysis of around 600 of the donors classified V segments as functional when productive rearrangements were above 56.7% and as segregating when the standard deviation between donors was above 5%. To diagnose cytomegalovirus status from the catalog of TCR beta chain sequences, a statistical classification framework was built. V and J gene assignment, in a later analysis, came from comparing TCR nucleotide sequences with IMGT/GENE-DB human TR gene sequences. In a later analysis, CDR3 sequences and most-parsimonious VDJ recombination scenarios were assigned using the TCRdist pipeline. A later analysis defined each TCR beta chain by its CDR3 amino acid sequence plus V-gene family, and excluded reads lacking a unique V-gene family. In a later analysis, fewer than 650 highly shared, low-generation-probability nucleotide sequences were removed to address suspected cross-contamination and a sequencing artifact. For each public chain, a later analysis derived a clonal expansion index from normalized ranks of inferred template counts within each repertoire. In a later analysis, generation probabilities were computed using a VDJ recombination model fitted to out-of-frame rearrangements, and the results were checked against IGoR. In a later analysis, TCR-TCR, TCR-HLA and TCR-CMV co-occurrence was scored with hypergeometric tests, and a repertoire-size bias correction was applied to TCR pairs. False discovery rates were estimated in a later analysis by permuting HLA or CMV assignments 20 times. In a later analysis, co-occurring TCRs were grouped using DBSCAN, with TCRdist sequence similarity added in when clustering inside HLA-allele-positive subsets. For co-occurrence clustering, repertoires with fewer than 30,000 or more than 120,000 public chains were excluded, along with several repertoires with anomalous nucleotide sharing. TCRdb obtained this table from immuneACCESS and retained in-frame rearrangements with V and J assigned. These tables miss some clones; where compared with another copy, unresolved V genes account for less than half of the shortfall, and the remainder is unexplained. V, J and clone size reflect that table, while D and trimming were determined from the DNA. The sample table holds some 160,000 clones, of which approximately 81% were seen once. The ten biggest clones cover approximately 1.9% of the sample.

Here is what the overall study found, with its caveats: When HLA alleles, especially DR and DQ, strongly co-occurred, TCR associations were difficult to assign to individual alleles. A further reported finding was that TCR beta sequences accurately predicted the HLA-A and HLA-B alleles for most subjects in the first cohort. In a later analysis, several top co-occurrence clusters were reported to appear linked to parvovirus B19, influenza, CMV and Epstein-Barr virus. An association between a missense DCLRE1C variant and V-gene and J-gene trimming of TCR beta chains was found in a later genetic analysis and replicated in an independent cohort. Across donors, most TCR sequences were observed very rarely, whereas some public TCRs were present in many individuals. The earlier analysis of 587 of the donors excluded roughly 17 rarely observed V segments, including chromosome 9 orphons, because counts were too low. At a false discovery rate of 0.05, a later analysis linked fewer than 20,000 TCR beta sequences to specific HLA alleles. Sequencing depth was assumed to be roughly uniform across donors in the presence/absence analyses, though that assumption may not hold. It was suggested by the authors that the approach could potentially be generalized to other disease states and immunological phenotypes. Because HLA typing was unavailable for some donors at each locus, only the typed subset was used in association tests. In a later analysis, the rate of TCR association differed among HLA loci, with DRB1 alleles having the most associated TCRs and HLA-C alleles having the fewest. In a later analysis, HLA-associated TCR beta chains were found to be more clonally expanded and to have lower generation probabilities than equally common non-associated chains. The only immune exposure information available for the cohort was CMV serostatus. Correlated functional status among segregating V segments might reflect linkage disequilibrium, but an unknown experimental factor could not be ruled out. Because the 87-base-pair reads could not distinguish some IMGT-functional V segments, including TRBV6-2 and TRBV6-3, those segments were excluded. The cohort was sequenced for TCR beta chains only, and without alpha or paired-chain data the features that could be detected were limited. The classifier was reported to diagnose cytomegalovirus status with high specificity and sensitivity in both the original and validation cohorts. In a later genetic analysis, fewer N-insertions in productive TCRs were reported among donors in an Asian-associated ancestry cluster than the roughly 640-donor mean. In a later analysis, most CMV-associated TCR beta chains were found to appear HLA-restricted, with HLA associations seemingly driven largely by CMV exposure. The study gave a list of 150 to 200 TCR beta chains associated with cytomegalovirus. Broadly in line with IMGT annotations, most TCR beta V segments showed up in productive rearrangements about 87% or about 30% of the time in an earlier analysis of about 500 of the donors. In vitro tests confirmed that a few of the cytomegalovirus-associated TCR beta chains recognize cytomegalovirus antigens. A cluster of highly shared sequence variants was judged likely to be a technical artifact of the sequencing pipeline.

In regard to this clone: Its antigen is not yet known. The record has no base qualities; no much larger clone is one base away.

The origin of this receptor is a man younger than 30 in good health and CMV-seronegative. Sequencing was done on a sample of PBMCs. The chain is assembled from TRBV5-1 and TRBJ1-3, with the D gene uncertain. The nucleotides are TGCGCCAGCAGGGAGCGGGCCGGTGGAAACACCATATATTTT. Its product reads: CASRERAGGNTIYF.